This T cell receptor (beta chain) was recorded in a study of brain T cells in children with intractable seizures. Remarks on this clone: Its specificity is unknown.

Time point meaning: blood from clinic visit 5 months post-surgery; TSC patient then seizure free. Between the trimmed V and J ends, which lost 4 bases and 8 bases, there was a span of 20 bases. This CDR3 comprises 16 residues. CDR1 is SEHNR and CDR2 is FQNEAQ in the germline V gene (reference sequence). Study results and caveats: Viral specificity was inferred only from CDR3 similarity; HCMV serostatus was unknown.

Measured with immunoSEQ multiplex PCR; TCRdb has only the in-frame clones, and not every one. The table lists hundreds of thousands of clones, over 90% of them singletons. The chain couples TRBV7-9 to TRBJ1-4; maybe TRBD1 (5 bases). The specimen comprised peripheral blood, sampled approximately 5 months after surgery. The sequence was collected from a boy less than two years old with tuberous sclerosis and intractable seizures. CDR3 in DNA: TGTGCCAGCAGCTCCAATCCCGGGACTGAAGAGGAAAAACTGTTTTTT. Its protein is CASSSNPGTEEEKLFF.